This note documents a single T cell receptor beta chain sequence. Its antigen is not yet known. From each donor, an approximately 2.5 ml peripheral blood sample was drawn into PAXgene tubes and stored at -80 degrees C. Total RNA was isolated from whole blood with the PAXgene blood miRNA kit on an automated QIAcube, without T cell sorting. Peripheral blood from monozygotic twin pairs who were concordant or discordant for inflammatory bowel disease underwent deep TCRalpha and TCRbeta repertoire profiling using unique molecular barcoding. Smoking habits were recorded for all twin pairs, and individuals were classified as current, former or never smokers. CDR1 MNHEY and CDR2 SMNVEV were looked up in the germline V gene (reference sequence). From the cysteine up to the phenylalanine, the CDR3 has a length of 18 residues. DNA for this receptor is not on file. This entry belongs to a study of monozygotic twins with inflammatory bowel disease (dated by TCRdb to between 2018 and 2020). In the study overall: A total of around 30 monozygotic twin pairs were included in the full study, comprising nine German pairs (four IBD-concordant, five IBD-discordant) and 19 IBD-discordant Danish pairs. Within discordant pairs, disease-associated traits were sought mainly by comparing IBD patients with their genetically identical healthy co-twins. Each individual had, on average, about 151 000 unique TCRalpha sequences and 181 000 unique TCRbeta sequences available for analysis.

The library was produced with 5' RACE. The input for every TCR library was roughly 4,000 ng of total RNA. For each sample, cDNA was synthesized in eight separate reactions using SMARTScribe reverse transcriptase. Unique molecular identifiers containing a 6-nucleotide sample barcode were introduced through template switching during cDNA synthesis. Amplification of TCRalpha and TCRbeta cDNA involved two nested PCRs of about 15 and 9 cycles, and each PCR was followed by bead purification. Before amplification, cDNA was treated with uracil DNA-glycosylase and purified using the QIAquick PCR purification kit. The second PCR added Illumina TruSeq-compatible adapters along with sample-specific barcodes. Library quality and concentration were checked on TapeStation and Qubit, and libraries were pooled at around 4.9 ng each. The pooled libraries were sequenced with 2 x 100 bp reads and custom sequencing primers on an Illumina HiSeq2500 single-index Rapid Run. Turning to the authors' computational methods: MiGEC version 1.2.6 was used for UMI-based consensus assembly, which corrected PCR and sequencing errors. MiXCR version 2.1.1 handled V(D)J alignment, clonotype assembly and CDR3 extraction. Gene usage, clonotype sharing and MAIT/NKT TCR abundance were normalised by analysing the top 1000, 10 000 and 20 000 clonotypes per sample. Diversity was computed as the inverse Simpson index with the vegan R package after downsampling to 27 000 UMIs. Paired Mann-Whitney U tests were applied to discordant twin pairs, and Benjamini-Hochberg correction was used for multiple testing. TCRdb reprocessed the raw reads; every CDR3 protein sequence is a single record, and DNA is not supplied. These V and J calls originate from TCRdb's pipeline instead of the authors' own analysis. This sample's clone table shows under 200,000 distinct CDR3 sequences. The ten largest clones add up to 2.8% of the sample.

The research as a whole found: Fewer clonotypes were shared with other individuals by IBD patients than by healthy twins, most markedly in patients showing signs of disease activity. Different T cell subtypes could not be distinguished in the analysis. TCRbeta repertoire diversity, by inverse Simpson index, was decreased in IBD patients compared with their healthy co-twins. The results gave no support for a single strong signal or clonotype linked to IBD. Repertoire similarity did not differ between concordant and discordant twins, which could be due to limited statistical power. Background noise and inter-individual variability may have been introduced into the repertoires by the differing immunosuppressive treatments among patients.

The chain employs TRBV27 and TRBJ2-2; with no DNA, the TCRdb D assignment of TRBD2 cannot be verified. The sequenced material came from blood. This TCR was sampled from a human donor with ulcerative colitis or Crohn's disease, or a healthy co-twin of an affected twin (not recorded which). The CDR3 region: CASSFWLAGGRGTGELFF.